The 7 T cell receptor beta chains in this list originate from one sample, sequenced in a study of blood T cell repertoires in COVID-19. Data came from immunoSEQ multiplex PCR; TCRdb stores just in-frame clones and leaves some out. The repertoire has about 110,000 clones, about nine tenths of them found once; the top ten carry around 7%. Source material: peripheral blood. The receptors were sampled from a man aged 45 to 65 with active or convalescent COVID-19.

The genes are TRBV3-1 (or the pseudogene TRBV3-2) and TRBJ2-5, with D possibly being TRBD2 (6 bases). V lost 4 bases, J lost 1 base, and 13 bases lay in between. The CDR3 spans 15 residues. Per the germline V gene, CDR1 is LGHDT and CDR2 is YNNKEL (reference sequence). The CDR3 DNA reads TGTGCCAGCAGCCTTGCGGGACTCCCCCAAGAGACCCAGTACTTC. Protein: CASSLAGLPQETQYF.

This CDR3 is CATGTSETTYEQYF. The CDR3 nucleotides are TGTGCCACCGGCACTAGCGAGACAACCTACGAGCAGTACTTC. The V call is TRBV15, the J call TRBJ2-7; 7 nucleotides match TRBD2. CDR3 size: 14 residues. The V gene end was trimmed by 8 bases and the J gene end by 2 bases; junction bases not matched to a gene: 9. From germline, CDR1 is LNHNV and CDR2 YYDKDF (reference sequence).

The chain has TRBV18 and TRBJ1-2; TRBD1 matches 7 bases. The CDR3 extends over 15 amino acids. The junction had 7 bases not matched to a gene; V was cut back by 6 bases and J by 0 bases. Germline assignment: CDR1 KGHSH and CDR2 LQKENI. CDR3 residues: CASSQTGQANYGYTF. Written as DNA, the CDR3 is TGTGCCAGCTCGCAGACAGGGCAAGCTAACTATGGCTACACCTTC.

V is TRBV19 and J is TRBJ2-4; 8 bases match TRBD1. Germline-derived CDR1 and CDR2 are LNHDA and SQIVND (reference sequence). This CDR3 spans 13 amino acids. V trimming: 6 bases; J trimming: 5 bases; junction bases outside the gene matches: 3. The CDR3 DNA is TGTGCCAGTAGGAAGACAGGGGAAAACATTCAGTACTTC. Translation: CASRKTGENIQYF. The full variable domain, its missing parts supplied by reference TRBV19 and TRBJ2-4, is DGGITQSPKYLFRKEGQNVTLSCEQNLNHDAMYWYRQDPGQGLRLIYYSQIVNDFQKGDIAEGYSVSREKKESFPLTVTSAQKNPTAFYLCASRKTGENIQYFGAGTRLSVL.

V usage is TRBV4-1 and J usage is TRBJ2-2; D call uncertain. The V gene's germline CDR1 is MGHRA and CDR2 YSYEKL. The V and J ends lost 1 base and 6 bases respectively, with 18 bases between them. The CDR3 spans 17 residues. For the CDR3, the DNA is TGCGCCAGCAGCCAAGGTTTCTCCCACCTCACTTCCGGGGAGCTGTTTTTT. It is translated as CASSQGFSHLTSGELFF.

This chain links TRBV9 with TRBJ2-1; the D is unclear. Germline V lookup: CDR1 SGDLS, CDR2 YYNGEE. Trimming stripped 0 bases from V and 10 bases from J, with 11 bases between. The CDR3 consists of 13 residues. The chain's CDR3 is CASSVDGRSEQFF. The CDR3 region has the DNA TGTGCCAGCAGCGTAGACGGTCGGTCCGAGCAGTTCTTC. Drawing the rest from reference TRBV9 and TRBJ2-1, the complete variable domain is DSGVTQTPKHLITATGQRVTLRCSPRSGDLSVYWYQQSLDQGLQFLIQYYNGEERAKGNILERFSAQQFPDLHSELNLSSLELGDSALYFCASSVDGRSEQFFGPGTRLTVL.

The chain couples TRBV10-3 to TRBJ2-2; 10 nucleotides match TRBD1. Trimming at V came to 2 bases and at J to 4 bases, leaving 4 bases not matched to a gene. This CDR3 region has 16 residues. In germline, CDR1 is ENHRY, CDR2 SYGVKD. Here the CDR3 reads CAISERDRGSTGELFF. In nucleotides, the CDR3 is TGTGCCATCAGTGAGCGGGACAGGGGCAGCACCGGGGAGCTGTTTTTT.